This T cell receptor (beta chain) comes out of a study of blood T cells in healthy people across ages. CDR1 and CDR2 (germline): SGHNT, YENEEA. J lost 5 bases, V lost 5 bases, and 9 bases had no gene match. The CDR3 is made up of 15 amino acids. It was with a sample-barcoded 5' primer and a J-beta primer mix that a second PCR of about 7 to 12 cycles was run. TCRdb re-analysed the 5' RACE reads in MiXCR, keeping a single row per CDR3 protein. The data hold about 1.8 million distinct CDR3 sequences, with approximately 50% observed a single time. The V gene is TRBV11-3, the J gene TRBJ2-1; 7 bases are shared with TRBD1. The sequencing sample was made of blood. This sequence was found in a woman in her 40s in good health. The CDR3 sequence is CASSNRQGIHNEQFF. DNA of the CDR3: TGTGCCAGCAGCAACCGACAGGGTATCCACAATGAGCAGTTCTTC.